In its sample, the clone carrying this TCR beta chain was seen many times. This sample stems from a study of neurological immune-mediated disorders. The length of the CDR3 is 14 residues. Trimming pared 3 bases from V and 3 bases from J, leaving 8 bases between. TCRdb reprocessed the 5' RACE reads via MiXCR and lists one record per CDR3 protein. The repertoire holds about 59,000 distinct CDR3 sequences, with roughly 3.3% as singletons. The TCR sequence derives from a woman aged 25 to 45 with multiple sclerosis. The sample taken for sequencing was PBMCs. V is TRBV12-3 or TRBV12-4 and J is TRBJ2-2; D is ambiguous. Here the CDR3 reads CASSLAPHTGELFF. CDR3 nucleotides: TGTGCCAGCAGTTTGGCCCCACACACCGGGGAGCTGTTTTTT.